This T cell receptor (beta chain) derives from a study of T cell clonality in common variable immunodeficiency. General study findings and limits: Reportedly, TCR beta sequences from common variable immunodeficiency showed fewer deletions and N-nucleotide insertions. Shared TCRbeta clones were fewer between CVID subjects than controls. Compared with healthy controls, CVID subjects showed increased TCRbeta clonality, mostly in about a third.

This clone was observed at least ten times. No antigen is known for it. The DNA ends 3 residues before the CDR3 does, and the rest of the CDR3 is filled in from the germline J gene. Clones were sequenced by immunoSEQ multiplex PCR, and TCRdb holds only the in-frame ones, with some missing. The profile covers 25,000 or so clones, none occurring a single time. The J segment lost 2 bases and the V segment lost 0 bases, leaving 0 bases of the junction unmatched. The CDR3 runs to 15 residues. Germline V gene sequence: CDR1 MNHEY, CDR2 SVGEGT. Caucasian heritage predominated among both patients and controls.

This clonotype originated in a human donor with common variable immunodeficiency. The sample comprised peripheral blood mononuclear cells. The chain couples TRBV6-2 or TRBV6-3 to TRBJ2-1, with 8 nucleotides matching TRBD2. The DNA read from the CDR3 is TGTGCCAGCAGTTACTCACTAGCGGCCTACAATGAG. It yields the protein CASSYSLAAYNE. The entire CDR3 sequence reads CASSYSLAAYNEQFF.